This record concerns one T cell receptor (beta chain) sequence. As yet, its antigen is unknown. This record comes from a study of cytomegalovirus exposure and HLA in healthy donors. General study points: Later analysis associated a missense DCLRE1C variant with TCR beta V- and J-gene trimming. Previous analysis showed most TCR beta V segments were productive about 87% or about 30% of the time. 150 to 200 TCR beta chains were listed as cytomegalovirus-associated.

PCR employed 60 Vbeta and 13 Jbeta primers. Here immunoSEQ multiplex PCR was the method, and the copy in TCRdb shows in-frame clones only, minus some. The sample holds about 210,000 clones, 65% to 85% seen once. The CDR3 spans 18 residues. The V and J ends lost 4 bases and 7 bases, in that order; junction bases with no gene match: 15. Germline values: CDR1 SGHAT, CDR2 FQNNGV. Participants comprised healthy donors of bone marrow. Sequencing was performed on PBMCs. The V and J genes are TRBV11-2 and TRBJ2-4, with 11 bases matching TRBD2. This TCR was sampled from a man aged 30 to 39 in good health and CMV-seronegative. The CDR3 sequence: CASSSLIAGGRVRNIQYF. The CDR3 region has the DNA TGTGCCAGCAGCTCCCTCATAGCGGGGGGGCGTGTCAGGAACATTCAGTACTTC. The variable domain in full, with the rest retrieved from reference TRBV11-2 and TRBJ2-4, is EAGVAQSPRYKIIEKRQSVAFWCNPISGHATLYWYQQILGQGPKLLIQFQNNGVVDDSQLPKDRFSAERLKGVDSTLKIQPAKLEDSAVYLCASSSLIAGGRVRNIQYFGAGTRLSVL.